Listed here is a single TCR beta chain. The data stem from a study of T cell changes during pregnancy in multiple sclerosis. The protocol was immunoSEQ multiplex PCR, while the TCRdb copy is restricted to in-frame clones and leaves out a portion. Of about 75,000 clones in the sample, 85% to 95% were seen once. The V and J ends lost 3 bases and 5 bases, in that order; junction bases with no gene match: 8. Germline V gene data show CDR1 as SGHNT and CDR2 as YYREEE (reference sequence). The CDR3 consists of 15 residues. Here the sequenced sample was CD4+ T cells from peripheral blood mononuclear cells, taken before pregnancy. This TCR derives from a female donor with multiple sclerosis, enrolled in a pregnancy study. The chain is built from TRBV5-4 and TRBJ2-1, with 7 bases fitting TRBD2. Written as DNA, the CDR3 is TGTGCCAGCAGCTCTCCCACTAGCGCCGACAATGAGCAGTTCTTC. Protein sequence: CASSSPTSADNEQFF. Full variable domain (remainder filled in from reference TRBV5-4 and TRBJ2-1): ETGVTQSPTHLIKTRGQQVTLRCSSQSGHNTVSWYQQALGQGPQFIFQYYREEENGRGNFPPRFSGLQFPNYSSELNVNALELDDSALYLCASSSPTSADNEQFFGPGTRLTVL.